This T cell receptor (beta chain) was sequenced during a study of T-cell memory formation after mild COVID-19. This clonotype has only a few counts. The J segment lost 4 bases and the V segment lost 5 bases, leaving 13 bases of the junction unmatched. The germline CDR1 and CDR2 sequences are DFQATT and SNEGSKA (reference sequence). The CDR3 has 15 amino acids. MiXCR, applied by TCRdb to the 5' RACE reads, yields one record per CDR3 protein. The sample consists of approximately 570,000 distinct CDR3 sequences, about a sixth of them appearing once. The V call is TRBV20-1, the J call TRBJ2-5, with TRBD1 identical over 7 bases. The sequence was obtained from an adult woman who had mild COVID-19 (a few samples of this study predate the infection). Cell type and time point are not known. Sequenced input: PBMCs or a T cell subset sorted from them (not recorded which). The CDR3 is CSAQRGPWGRETQYF. The DNA for the CDR3 is TGCAGTGCTCAGAGGGGGCCGTGGGGGCGAGAGACCCAGTACTTC.